A single sample gave rise to the 21 T cell receptor beta chains below, sequenced in a study of cytomegalovirus exposure and HLA in healthy donors. With 60 Vbeta and 13 Jbeta primers, the PCR was carried out. The protocol was immunoSEQ multiplex PCR, while the TCRdb copy is restricted to in-frame clones and leaves out a portion. The table records around 63,000 clones, roughly 84% of them present only once. Source material: PBMCs. The receptors originated from a young woman in good health and CMV-seronegative.

The chain joins TRBV18 to TRBJ1-1; TRBD1 might be the D (6 bases). The germline V and J ends were trimmed by 3 bases and 3 bases, with 11 bases remaining between them. The CDR3 covers 14 residues. Germline CDR1 KGHSH, CDR2 LQKENI. The DNA of the CDR3 is TGTGCCAGCTCACCGTACAGGGTAGACACTGAAGCTTTCTTT. Protein sequence: CASSPYRVDTEAFF.

This chain uses TRBV12-5 with TRBJ2-7; D ambiguous. CDR1 is LGHNT, CDR2 FRNRAP, per germline. This CDR3 region has 11 residues. Trimming cost V 7 bases and J 4 bases, with 8 bases left between them. For the CDR3, the DNA is TGTGCTAGTGCTCAGACTTACGAGCAGTACTTC. Protein product: CASAQTYEQYF.

The V call is TRBV6-5, the J call TRBJ2-7; D might be TRBD1 (7 bases). CDR1 and CDR2 (germline): MNHEY, SVGAGI. There are 14 residues in the CDR3. Trimming took off 4 bases at V and 4 bases at J, with 14 bases between the two ends. CDR3 protein: CASSSTGSGYEQYV. For the CDR3, the DNA is TGTGCCAGCAGTTCGACAGGGAGCGGGTACGAGCAGTACGTC.

V gene TRBV5-4 combines with J gene TRBJ1-1; 7 nucleotides line up with TRBD1. V lost 4 bases and J lost 0; bases outside the gene matches: 0. CDR1 and CDR2 (germline): SGHNT, YYREEE (reference sequence). The CDR3 runs to 13 residues. CDR3 residues: CASSGQVNTEAFF. CDR3 in DNA: TGTGCCAGCAGCGGACAGGTGAACACTGAAGCTTTCTTT.

There are a few counts of this clone. The V call is TRBV9, the J call TRBJ1-1; 7 nucleotides match TRBD1. This CDR3 is built from 15 residues. V was pared by 3 bases and J by 0 bases, with 5 bases of the junction left unmatched. Germline V CDR1 and CDR2: SGDLS, YYNGEE. The DNA of the CDR3 is TGTGCCAGCAGCGCCTGGGACAGCATGAACACTGAAGCTTTCTTT. This codes for CASSAWDSMNTEAFF.

The chain links TRBV12-5 to TRBJ2-5, with D perhaps TRBD2 (6 bases). Germline-derived CDR1 and CDR2 are LGHNT and FRNRAP. This CDR3 is built from 12 residues. The V gene lost 7 bases and the J gene lost 5 bases, with 11 bases spanning the gap. CDR3 loop: CASEGRGETQYF. In DNA, the CDR3 is TGTGCTAGTGAGGGTCGGGGGGAGACCCAGTACTTC.

This clone was observed a single time. This chain joins TRBV19 and TRBJ1-5, with 11 bases that match TRBD1. CDR1 is LNHDA, CDR2 SQIVND, per germline (reference sequence). The V segment lost 3 bases and the J segment 6 bases; nucleotides outside the gene matches: 4. This CDR3 region has 15 residues. CDR3 sequence reads: CASSIEGQGGQPQHF. The DNA for the CDR3 is TGTGCCAGTAGTATCGAGGGACAGGGGGGTCAGCCCCAGCATTTT.

J is TRBJ2-5 and V is TRBV5-5; 12 nucleotides align to TRBD2. Germline V gene sequence: CDR1 SGHKS, CDR2 YYEKEE (reference sequence). V lost 4 bases to trimming and J lost 5 bases; unmatched junction nucleotides: 9. This CDR3 is built from 16 residues. The DNA for the CDR3 is TGTGCCAGCAGCGGAACACTAGCGGGAGGTTACGAGACCCAGTACTTC. Translation gives CASSGTLAGGYETQYF.

The chain uses TRBV7-9 and TRBJ2-1, with 9 bases aligning to TRBD2. The CDR3 covers 15 residues. Germline CDR1 is SEHNR and CDR2 is FQNEAQ (reference sequence). V was pared by 5 bases and J by 4 bases, with 6 bases of the junction left unmatched. CDR3 DNA: TGTGCCAGCAGCCCACTAGCGGGTTCTTACAATGAGCAGTTCTTC. Encoded protein: CASSPLAGSYNEQFF.

V gene TRBV9 combines with J gene TRBJ2-3; 12 bases are shared with TRBD2. CDR3 length: 16 residues. V lost 2 bases, J lost 4 bases, and 5 bases stayed unmatched. Germline lookup yields CDR1 SGDLS and CDR2 YYNGEE. CDR3 protein: CASSVTSGGLADTQYF. The CDR3 DNA reads TGTGCCAGCAGCGTCACTAGCGGGGGGTTGGCAGATACGCAGTATTTT.

The CDR3 DNA sequence: TGTGCCAGCAGCCCGGGACTGTATGGCTACACCTTC. Translation: CASSPGLYGYTF. V gene TRBV7-8 combines with J gene TRBJ1-2, with D possibly matching TRBD1 (5 bases). Trimming took off 5 bases at V and 5 bases at J, with 9 bases between the two ends. Germline loops: CDR1 SGHVS, CDR2 FQNEAQ. The CDR3 length is 12 residues.

This chain joins TRBV7-9 and TRBJ2-2, with 9 bases that match TRBD1. This CDR3 contains 16 residues. Trimming removed 1 base from V and 5 bases from J; junction bases left unmatched: 5. The V gene's germline CDR1 is SEHNR and CDR2 FQNEAQ (reference sequence). The CDR3 loop is CASSLVWTGATGELFF. Written as DNA, the CDR3 is TGTGCCAGCAGCTTAGTGTGGACAGGGGCTACCGGGGAGCTGTTTTTT.

The chain has TRBV4-3 and TRBJ1-2, with 7 bases that match TRBD1. The germline CDR1 and CDR2 sequences are LGHNA and YSLEER. This CDR3 contains 16 residues. With V trimmed by 0 bases and J by 3 bases, 7 bases remained unmatched. CDR3 amino acids: CASSQDLAQGDYGYTF. As DNA, the CDR3 is TGCGCCAGCAGCCAAGATCTTGCCCAGGGGGACTATGGCTACACCTTC.

A single count supports this clone. The chain is built from TRBV5-1 and TRBJ2-7; TRBD1 matches 10 bases. Germline values: CDR1 SGHRS, CDR2 YFSETQ. V lost 0 bases and J lost 6; bases outside the gene matches: 3. This CDR3 is 14 amino acids long. CDR3 bases: TGCGCCAGCAGCTTGGGGGACAGGGGAGGCGAGCAGTACGTC. Protein sequence: CASSLGDRGGEQYV.

The chain is built from TRBV7-9 and TRBJ1-1; 7 nucleotides match TRBD1. The CDR3 is made up of 14 amino acids. After removal of 3 bases from V and 1 base from J, the junction contained 2 bases not matched to a gene. CDR1 SEHNR and CDR2 FQNEAQ come from the germline V gene (reference sequence). In nucleotides, the CDR3 is TGTGCCAGCAGCTTCAGGGGGAAGAACACTGAAGCTTTCTTT. Protein: CASSFRGKNTEAFF.

This chain joins TRBV4-3 and TRBJ1-4, with a possible D match to TRBD1 (6 bases). Germline loops: CDR1 LGHNA, CDR2 YSLEER. The CDR3 runs 17 residues. V shed 6 bases and J shed 0 bases, with 17 bases lying between them. CDR3 bases: TGCGCCAGCAGTTACAGGGCGTTAACGGCAACTAATGAAAAACTGTTTTTT. Protein product: CASSYRALTATNEKLFF.

The V and J genes are TRBV27 and TRBJ2-7; D may be TRBD1 (6 bases). This CDR3 has 15 residues. Trimming removed 6 bases at V and 0 bases at J, with 15 bases between. Germline V CDR1 and CDR2: MNHEY, SMNVEV (reference sequence). The CDR3 loop reads CASSHREMSSYEQYF. DNA for the CDR3: TGTGCCAGCAGCCACAGGGAGATGAGCTCCTACGAGCAGTACTTC.

The V and J genes are TRBV1 and TRBJ2-1; the DNA was not compared with TRBD1, the D call given in the table. TRBV1 is listed as a pseudogene. The CDR3 spans 15 residues. CDR3 bases: TGCACCAGCAGCCAGGGAAGGGGGACGAAAAATGAGCAGTTCTTC. This encodes CTSSQGRGTKNEQFF.

The chain links TRBV7-2 to TRBJ1-2; unclear D gene. V was cut by 2 bases and J by 6 bases, with 13 bases left in between. CDR1 SGHTA and CDR2 FQGNSA come from the germline V gene. The CDR3 sequence is 14 residues long. This chain's CDR3 is CASSLPAPADGYTF. CDR3 DNA: TGTGCCAGCAGCTTACCTGCCCCGGCGGATGGCTACACCTTC.

J is TRBJ2-3 and V is TRBV5-4, with 12 positions matching TRBD2. Germline lookup yields CDR1 SGHNT and CDR2 YYREEE (reference sequence). The V and J ends lost 2 bases and 6 bases, in that order; junction bases with no gene match: 7. This CDR3 has 16 residues. CDR3 protein: CASSFALAGGFDTQYF. CDR3 nucleotide sequence: TGTGCCAGCAGCTTTGCACTAGCGGGGGGTTTCGATACGCAGTATTTT.

This clone was detected only once. The chain joins TRBV13 to TRBJ1-1, with TRBD1 matching over 7 bases. The CDR3 is made up of 15 amino acids. J lost 4 bases, V lost 5 bases, and 10 bases had no gene match. Germline lookup yields CDR1 PRHDT and CDR2 FYEKMQ (reference sequence). Here the CDR3 reads CASSPKQGRSTEAFF. The CDR3, as DNA: TGTGCCAGCAGCCCGAAACAGGGGCGGAGCACTGAAGCTTTCTTT. Filled out from reference TRBV13 and TRBJ1-1, the complete variable domain reads AAGVIQSPRHLIKEKRETATLKCYPIPRHDTVYWYQQGPGQDPQFLISFYEKMQSDKGSIPDRFSAQQFSDYHSELNMSSLELGDSALYFCASSPKQGRSTEAFFGQGTRLTVV.